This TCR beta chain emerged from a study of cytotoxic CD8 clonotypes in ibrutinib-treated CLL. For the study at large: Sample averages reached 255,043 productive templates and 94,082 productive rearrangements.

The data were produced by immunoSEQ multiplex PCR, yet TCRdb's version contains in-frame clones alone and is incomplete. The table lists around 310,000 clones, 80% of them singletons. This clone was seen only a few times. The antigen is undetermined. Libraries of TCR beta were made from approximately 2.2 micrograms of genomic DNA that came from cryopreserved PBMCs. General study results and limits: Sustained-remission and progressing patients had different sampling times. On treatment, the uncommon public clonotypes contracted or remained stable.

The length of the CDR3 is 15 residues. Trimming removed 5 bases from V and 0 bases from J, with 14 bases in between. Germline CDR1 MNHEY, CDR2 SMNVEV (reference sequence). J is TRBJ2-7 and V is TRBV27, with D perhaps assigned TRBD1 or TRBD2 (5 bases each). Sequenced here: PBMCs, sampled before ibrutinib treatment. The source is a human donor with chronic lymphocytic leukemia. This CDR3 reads CASSRAGTDSYEQYF. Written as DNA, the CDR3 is TGTGCCAGCAGTAGGGCCGGGACCGACTCCTACGAGCAGTACTTC.